A single sample gave rise to the 27 T cell receptor beta chains below, sequenced in a study of T cell responses to AZD1222 COVID-19 vaccine. The method was immunoSEQ multiplex PCR; TCRdb's version includes in-frame clones alone and lacks a portion of them. The sample carries 55,000 to 75,000 clones, over 60% recorded once. Sequenced material: peripheral blood, taken on day 0 of AZD1222 vaccination. These receptors all come from an adult in good health.

The chain carries TRBV7-9 and TRBJ2-1; 7 nucleotides align to TRBD2. From germline, CDR1 is SEHNR and CDR2 FQNEAQ (reference sequence). Trimming cost V 3 bases and J 4 bases; bases outside gene matches: 9. This CDR3 spans 16 amino acids. CDR3 in DNA: TGTGCCAGCAGCTTGGGAGGGACTCTCGAATACAATGAGCAGTTCTTC. Its translation is CASSLGGTLEYNEQFF. Full variable domain (rest looked up from reference TRBV7-9 and TRBJ2-1): DTGVSQNPRHKITKRGQNVTFRCDPISEHNRLYWYRQTLGQGPEFLTYFQNEAQLEKSRLLSDRFSAERPKGSFSTLEIQRTEQGDSAMYLCASSLGGTLEYNEQFFGPGTRLTVL.

The chain employs TRBV7-9 and TRBJ2-7; D unresolved. The V gene lost 5 bases and the J gene lost 1 base, with 6 bases spanning the gap. In germline, CDR1 is SEHNR, CDR2 FQNEAQ (reference sequence). There are 12 residues in the CDR3. The CDR3 reads CASSPVSYEQYF. CDR3 sequence (DNA): TGTGCCAGCAGCCCCGTTTCCTACGAGCAGTACTTC.

The V and J genes are TRBV20-1 and TRBJ2-1; TRBD2 aligns across 7 bases. The CDR3 length is 14 residues. Losses at the gene ends were 6 bases for V and 2 bases for J; bases not matched to a gene: 7. Germline CDR1 and CDR2: DFQATT and SNEGSKA (reference sequence). The CDR3 region is CSASTSAAYNEQFF. DNA for the CDR3: TGCAGTGCCAGTACTAGCGCCGCCTACAATGAGCAGTTCTTC.

The CDR3 loop reads CASSLEVQVWDPTEAFF. CDR3 DNA: TGTGCCAGCAGCTTGGAGGTACAGGTGTGGGATCCCACTGAAGCTTTCTTT. The rearrangement uses TRBV5-5 and TRBJ1-1; the D gene is possibly TRBD1 (5 bases). Germline V gene data show CDR1 as SGHKS and CDR2 as YYEKEE (reference sequence). This CDR3 comprises 17 residues. V was pared by 0 bases and J by 4 bases, with 19 bases between. Full variable domain (remainder filled in from reference TRBV5-5 and TRBJ1-1): DAGVTQSPTHLIKTRGQQVTLRCSPISGHKSVSWYQQVLGQGPQFIFQYYEKEERGRGNFPDRFSARQFPNYSSELNVNALLLGDSALYLCASSLEVQVWDPTEAFFGQGTRLTVV.

This chain connects TRBV7-9 to TRBJ1-1; 7 bases are shared with TRBD1. The V gene end was trimmed by 1 base and the J gene end by 4 bases; junction bases not matched to a gene: 3. The CDR3 is 14 amino acids. Germline V lookup: CDR1 SEHNR, CDR2 FQNEAQ (reference sequence). CDR3 protein: CASSLEAGGTEAFF. The CDR3 bases are TGTGCCAGCAGCTTAGAAGCAGGGGGCACTGAAGCTTTCTTT.

The chain links TRBV5-5 to TRBJ1-1; 7 nucleotides line up with TRBD1. CDR3 length: 14 amino acids. Per the germline V gene, CDR1 is SGHKS and CDR2 is YYEKEE (reference sequence). V was clipped by 4 bases and J by 1 base; unmatched bases: 4. The CDR3 region is CASSKGTANTEAFF. The CDR3 bases are TGTGCCAGCAGCAAAGGGACAGCGAACACTGAAGCTTTCTTT.

The V gene is TRBV19, the J gene TRBJ2-3; 8 bases are shared with TRBD1. V dropped 10 bases and J dropped 4; count of bases not matched to a gene: 10. Germline values: CDR1 LNHDA, CDR2 SQIVND (reference sequence). This CDR3 region has 14 residues. CDR3 nucleotides: TGTGCCACTGGTGGACAGGGCCTCCCAGATACGCAGTATTTT. Protein: CATGGQGLPDTQYF.

This clone ranks as medium-sized. The chain is built from TRBV5-5 and TRBJ2-1; D is possibly TRBD2 (5 bases). The CDR3 is 13 residues long. Trimming took 5 bases from V and 7 from J, leaving 13 bases between them. The V gene's germline CDR1 is SGHKS and CDR2 YYEKEE (reference sequence). The CDR3 nucleotides read TGTGCCAGCAGGTTCGGGGTCGGAAATGAGCAGTTCTTC. Protein sequence: CASRFGVGNEQFF. Looking up the rest from reference TRBV5-5 and TRBJ2-1 gives the full variable domain: DAGVTQSPTHLIKTRGQQVTLRCSPISGHKSVSWYQQVLGQGPQFIFQYYEKEERGRGNFPDRFSARQFPNYSSELNVNALLLGDSALYLCASRFGVGNEQFFGPGTRLTVL.

This chain uses TRBV12-3 or TRBV12-4 with TRBJ1-1; weak D call: TRBD1 (5 bases). This CDR3 has 13 amino acids. Trimming cost V 5 bases and J 6 bases, with 13 bases left between them. The CDR3 region has the DNA TGTGCCAGCAGTCAAGGGGCCTCTTCTGAAGCTTTCTTT. This translates into CASSQGASSEAFF.

V gene TRBV3-1 (or the pseudogene TRBV3-2) combines with J gene TRBJ1-3; D unclear. CDR3 length equals 16 residues. Deletions cut 2 bases from V and 1 base from J, with 12 bases between. Per germline, CDR1 LGHDT and CDR2 YNNKEL (reference sequence). The DNA for the CDR3 is TGTGCCAGCAGCCAATTTGGCGCTTCTTCTGGAAACACCATATATTTT. Encoded protein: CASSQFGASSGNTIYF.

DNA for the CDR3: TGTGCCAGCAGCTTAGGAAAGGGACAGGGTGACACCGGGGAGCTGTTTTTT. Encoded protein: CASSLGKGQGDTGELFF. The chain joins TRBV11-2 to TRBJ2-2, with 9 positions matching TRBD1. The V gene end was trimmed by 1 base and the J gene end by 3 bases; junction bases not matched to a gene: 6. Germline CDR1 is SGHAT and CDR2 is FQNNGV. The CDR3 totals 17 residues.

This chain connects TRBV14 to TRBJ2-1; D might be TRBD1 (6 bases). V was trimmed by 4 bases and J by 15 bases, leaving 19 bases between them. The CDR3 has 13 amino acids. From germline, CDR1 is SGHDN and CDR2 FVKESK. CDR3: CASSPGHHLPRFF. The CDR3 coding sequence is TGTGCCAGCAGCCCGGGACACCATCTGCCGCGGTTCTTC.

The V gene is TRBV7-9, the J gene TRBJ2-1, with unresolved D. The CDR3 spans 8 residues. V lost 4 bases and J lost 13, with 2 bases in between. Germline CDR1 is SEHNR and CDR2 is FQNEAQ (reference sequence). The CDR3 region has the DNA TGTGCCAGCAGCTCCCAGTTCTTC. Amino acids: CASSSQFF.

The chain uses TRBV4-2 and TRBJ2-1, with D perhaps TRBD2 (6 bases). Trimming pared 0 bases from V and 8 bases from J, leaving 17 bases between. The CDR3 covers 16 residues. Germline lookup yields CDR1 LGHNA and CDR2 YNFKEQ. The CDR3 DNA reads TGTGCCAGCAGCCAAGATGGGGCTAGCGTCGTCGATGAGCAGTTCTTC. Its protein product is CASSQDGASVVDEQFF.

The chain carries TRBV12-5 and TRBJ2-1, with 10 bases that match TRBD2. The CDR3 runs to 15 residues. V was pared by 0 bases and J by 9 bases, with 5 bases of the junction left unmatched. CDR1 and CDR2 (germline): LGHNT, FRNRAP. The CDR3 here is CASGLVIAGGGEQFF. The CDR3 nucleotides are TGTGCTAGTGGTTTGGTAATAGCGGGGGGAGGTGAGCAGTTCTTC.

The chain recombines TRBV5-1 with TRBJ2-2; D might be TRBD1 (5 bases). V was pared by 0 bases and J by 6 bases, with 6 bases between. CDR3 length: 13 amino acids. Looked up from germline, CDR1 is SGHRS and CDR2 is YFSETQ. This CDR3 is CASSLGTPGELFF. The DNA of the CDR3 is TGCGCCAGCAGCTTGGGGACACCCGGGGAGCTGTTTTTT. Full variable domain (rest looked up from reference TRBV5-1 and TRBJ2-2): KAGVTQTPRYLIKTRGQQVTLSCSPISGHRSVSWYQQTPGQGLQFLFEYFSETQRNKGNFPGRFSGRQFSNSRSEMNVSTLELGDSALYLCASSLGTPGELFFGEGSRLTVL.

The CDR3 is CASSLGQGKGSVGQYF. For the CDR3, the DNA is TGTGCCAGCAGCTTAGGACAGGGAAAAGGCTCTGTCGGGCAGTACTTC. J is TRBJ2-7 and V is TRBV11-2, with 7 bases that match TRBD1. The germline gives CDR1 SGHAT, CDR2 FQNNGV. J gave up 9 bases and V 1 base, and 15 bases lay outside the gene matches. The CDR3 covers 16 residues. The full variable domain, with the rest looked up from reference TRBV11-2 and TRBJ2-7, is EAGVAQSPRYKIIEKRQSVAFWCNPISGHATLYWYQQILGQGPKLLIQFQNNGVVDDSQLPKDRFSAERLKGVDSTLKIQPAKLEDSAVYLCASSLGQGKGSVGQYFGPGTRLTVT.

The rearrangement joins TRBV19 to TRBJ1-5; TRBD1 aligns across 9 bases. Trimming removed 0 bases from V and 4 bases from J; junction bases left unmatched: 4. CDR1 and CDR2 (germline): LNHDA, SQIVND (reference sequence). The CDR3 length is 16 residues. The CDR3 DNA is TGTGCCAGTAGTATAGATGGGACAGGGAATAATCAGCCCCAGCATTTT. Its translation is CASSIDGTGNNQPQHF. The variable domain in full, completed from reference TRBV19 and TRBJ1-5, reads DGGITQSPKYLFRKEGQNVTLSCEQNLNHDAMYWYRQDPGQGLRLIYYSQIVNDFQKGDIAEGYSVSREKKESFPLTVTSAQKNPTAFYLCASSIDGTGNNQPQHFGDGTRLSIL.

This clone was seen just once. The genes are TRBV5-1 and TRBJ1-5; 9 bases match TRBD1. J was trimmed by 4 bases and V by 3 bases; bases with no gene match: 5. From germline, CDR1 is SGHRS and CDR2 YFSETQ. This CDR3 is 15 amino acids long. The CDR3 DNA reads TGCGCCAGCAGCTCGACAGGGGGAACTAATCAGCCCCAGCATTTT. This gives the protein CASSSTGGTNQPQHF.

This clone was observed a few times. The CDR3 coding sequence is TGTGCCAGCAGTGAATCCCCCGGGACTGGAAACACCATATATTTT. It is translated as CASSESPGTGNTIYF. V and J are TRBV25-1 and TRBJ1-3; D is ambiguous. Germline V gives CDR1 MGHDK, CDR2 SYGVNS. This CDR3 contains 15 residues. Trimming took 1 base from V and 2 from J, leaving 9 bases between them.

This chain uses TRBV7-2 with TRBJ2-3; 11 positions agree with TRBD1. The trim removed 6 bases at V and 2 bases at J, leaving 4 bases unmatched. Per the germline V gene, CDR1 is SGHTA and CDR2 is FQGNSA. The CDR3 runs to 15 residues. CDR3 amino acids: CASSRDRGYTDTQYF. CDR3 sequence (DNA): TGTGCCAGCAGTCGGGACAGGGGGTACACAGATACGCAGTATTTT.

The chain couples TRBV7-9 to TRBJ2-1, with 11 positions matching TRBD2. The CDR3 has 17 amino acids. Germline-derived CDR1 and CDR2 are SEHNR and FQNEAQ (reference sequence). Unmatched junction bases numbered 11, after V lost 4 bases and J lost 6 bases. The CDR3 nucleotides are TGTGCCAGCAGCTCACTTCGACTAGCGGGGCGAAGCAATGAGCAGTTCTTC. This translates into CASSSLRLAGRSNEQFF. Filled out from reference TRBV7-9 and TRBJ2-1, the complete variable domain reads DTGVSQNPRHKITKRGQNVTFRCDPISEHNRLYWYRQTLGQGPEFLTYFQNEAQLEKSRLLSDRFSAERPKGSFSTLEIQRTEQGDSAMYLCASSSLRLAGRSNEQFFGPGTRLTVL.

This chain joins TRBV7-9 and TRBJ1-3; no firm D call. This CDR3 has 13 residues. CDR1 and CDR2 from the germline V gene are SEHNR and FQNEAQ (reference sequence). V lost 5 bases and J lost 4, with 9 bases in between. The CDR3 here is CASSARAGNTIYF. As DNA, the CDR3 is TGTGCCAGCAGCGCCCGGGCAGGAAACACCATATATTTT. Together with reference TRBV7-9 and TRBJ1-3, the CDR3 gives the full variable domain: DTGVSQNPRHKITKRGQNVTFRCDPISEHNRLYWYRQTLGQGPEFLTYFQNEAQLEKSRLLSDRFSAERPKGSFSTLEIQRTEQGDSAMYLCASSARAGNTIYFGEGSWLTVV.

The CDR3 protein is CASSFGQESYGYTF. The CDR3 DNA reads as TGTGCCAGCAGCTTCGGACAGGAAAGTTATGGCTACACCTTC. The chain has TRBV7-9 and TRBJ1-2; 7 bases fit TRBD1. The length of the CDR3 is 14 residues. Per the germline V gene, CDR1 is SEHNR and CDR2 is FQNEAQ (reference sequence). Trimming removed 3 bases from V and 5 bases from J; junction bases left unmatched: 6.

The chain couples TRBV5-1 to TRBJ1-1; the D gene is possibly TRBD1 (6 bases). Trimming stripped 2 bases from V and 3 bases from J, with 11 bases between. The CDR3 spans 14 residues. The germline V gene encodes CDR1 SGHRS and CDR2 YFSETQ. In DNA form, the CDR3 reads TGCGCCAGCAGCTTAGGGGGGTCGGACACTGAAGCTTTCTTT. This encodes CASSLGGSDTEAFF.

J is TRBJ2-1 and V is TRBV5-1; D is possibly TRBD2 (5 bases). Germline values: CDR1 SGHRS, CDR2 YFSETQ. The CDR3 has 17 amino acids. The V gene lost 3 bases and the J gene lost 1 base, with 17 bases spanning the gap. The CDR3 DNA is TGCGCCAGCAGCTCCAGACCCTCCCGGGATTCCTACAATGAGCAGTTCTTC. As protein: CASSSRPSRDSYNEQFF. Variable domain in full (rest from reference TRBV5-1 and TRBJ2-1): KAGVTQTPRYLIKTRGQQVTLSCSPISGHRSVSWYQQTPGQGLQFLFEYFSETQRNKGNFPGRFSGRQFSNSRSEMNVSTLELGDSALYLCASSSRPSRDSYNEQFFGPGTRLTVL.

This rearrangement joins TRBV2 to TRBJ1-5, with D maybe TRBD1 (5 bases). CDR1 SNHLY and CDR2 FYNNEI come from the germline V gene. The CDR3 contains 14 residues. V lost 2 bases and J lost 2, with 7 bases in between. The CDR3 nucleotides are TGTGCCAGCAGTGAACAGGGTGGCAATCAGCCCCAGCATTTT. Translation: CASSEQGGNQPQHF. Using reference TRBV2 and TRBJ1-5 for the parts outside the CDR3, the full variable domain is EPEVTQTPSHQVTQMGQEVILRCVPISNHLYFYWYRQILGQKVEFLVSFYNNEISEKSEIFDDQFSVERPDGSNFTLKIRSTKLEDSAMYFCASSEQGGNQPQHFGDGTRLSIL.